Below, 18 T cell receptor beta chains from the same sample are listed, as sequenced in a study of T cell responses to AZD1222 COVID-19 vaccine. Produced via immunoSEQ multiplex PCR; TCRdb's table is partial and in-frame only. The table shows roughly 130,000 clones, with under 95% occurring only once. This specimen consisted of peripheral blood, obtained on day 0 of AZD1222 vaccination. The receptors here all came from an adult in good health.

The CDR3 loop reads CASRPDSWDEKLFF. The CDR3 DNA sequence: TGTGCCAGTAGACCGGACAGTTGGGATGAAAAACTGTTTTTT. The V call is TRBV19, the J call TRBJ1-4; perhaps TRBD1 as D (6 bases). Germline CDR1 and CDR2: LNHDA and SQIVND (reference sequence). Trimming left V 6 bases short and J 6 bases short, with 14 bases between. This CDR3 has 14 residues.

The table lists this clone with a count of one. The genes are TRBV5-5 and TRBJ2-7; maybe TRBD1 (6 bases). The CDR3 has 14 residues. Trimming shortened V by 4 bases and J by 6 bases, and 17 bases separated the two germline ends. From germline, CDR1 is SGHKS and CDR2 YYEKEE (reference sequence). The CDR3 here is CASSDLPGQTEQYF. The CDR3 region has the DNA TGTGCCAGCAGCGATCTACCCGGACAGACCGAGCAGTACTTC. Based on the CDR3 plus reference TRBV5-5 and TRBJ2-7, the full variable domain is DAGVTQSPTHLIKTRGQQVTLRCSPISGHKSVSWYQQVLGQGPQFIFQYYEKEERGRGNFPDRFSARQFPNYSSELNVNALLLGDSALYLCASSDLPGQTEQYFGPGTRLTVT.

The chain uses TRBV14 and TRBJ1-4; TRBD1 aligns across 8 bases. With V trimmed by 3 bases and J by 8 bases, 8 bases remained unmatched. Germline CDR1 SGHDN, CDR2 FVKESK. The CDR3 is made up of 15 amino acids. CDR3 coding DNA: TGTGCCAGCAGCCAGGAAGGACAGGGAAGAGAAAAACTGTTTTTT. Amino acids: CASSQEGQGREKLFF.

The rearrangement uses TRBV25-1 and TRBJ2-5; 12 positions agree with TRBD2. This CDR3 contains 16 residues. Germline CDR1 and CDR2: MGHDK and SYGVNS. Trimming took 3 bases from V and 6 from J; bases not matched to a gene: 8. Here the CDR3 DNA reads TGTGCCAGCAGTGACCCTAGCGGGGGGGCCTATAAGACCCAGTACTTC. Residues: CASSDPSGGAYKTQYF.

This clone appeared once. CDR3 in DNA: TGCGCCAGCAGCTTGGGCTTGAATTCCGGCTCTGGAAACACCATATATTTT. Translated, it gives CASSLGLNSGSGNTIYF. The chain combines TRBV5-1 with TRBJ1-3, with no clear D. The CDR3 length is 17 residues. Germline loops: CDR1 SGHRS, CDR2 YFSETQ. V lost 0 bases and J lost 0, with 13 bases in between.

This clone was picked up one time. The chain employs TRBV4-2 and TRBJ2-1; the D gene is possibly TRBD1 (7 bases). This CDR3 spans 15 amino acids. Deletions cut 1 base from V and 4 bases from J, with 11 bases between. The germline CDR1 and CDR2 sequences are LGHNA and YNFKEQ. The CDR3 spells CASSQAGGGYNEQFF. In DNA form, the CDR3 reads TGTGCCAGCAGCCAAGCAGGGGGAGGTTACAATGAGCAGTTCTTC.

The chain has TRBV6-5 and TRBJ1-2, with a possible D match to TRBD1 (6 bases). The V end was cut by 7 bases, the J end by 6 bases, with 18 bases between. This CDR3 has 14 amino acids. Germline CDR1 and CDR2: MNHEY and SVGAGI. The CDR3 nucleotides read TGTGCCAGCATCCGAAGGGGGGTTATCGATGGCTACACCTTC. The encoded protein is CASIRRGVIDGYTF.

The chain has TRBV7-9 and TRBJ1-2; no reliable D call. With 5 bases removed from V and 3 bases from J, the gap between germline ends came to 10 bases. This CDR3 contains 13 residues. The germline CDR1 and CDR2 sequences are SEHNR and FQNEAQ (reference sequence). CDR3 residues: CASSPPIDYGYTF. The CDR3 DNA follows: TGTGCCAGCAGCCCACCGATCGACTATGGCTACACCTTC.

In the case of this clone: Other DNA sequences in this specimen translate into the identical CDR3. The gene calls are TRBV6-1 and TRBJ2-6; D is uncertain. Between the trimmed V and J ends, which lost 2 bases and 0 bases, there was a span of 5 bases. The germline V gene encodes CDR1 MNHNS and CDR2 SASEGT. The CDR3 consists of 15 residues. The CDR3 spells CASSEKSSGANVLTF. The CDR3 DNA reads TGTGCCAGCAGTGAAAAGTCCTCTGGGGCCAACGTCCTGACTTTC.

This clone was detected once. This chain connects TRBV18 to TRBJ2-7; D could derive from TRBD1 or TRBD2 (5 bases each). Germline V CDR1 and CDR2: KGHSH, LQKENI. The CDR3 runs 17 residues. V was clipped by 2 bases and J by 3 bases, with 20 bases between them. CDR3 DNA sequence: TGTGCCAGCTCACCAGAGTACCTTAGGGACGGAGACTACGAGCAGTACTTC. Translating it yields CASSPEYLRDGDYEQYF.

This sequence joins TRBV27 and TRBJ1-2; D gene unclear. V was clipped by 5 bases and J by 1 base, with 17 bases between them. This CDR3 has 16 amino acids. Germline V gives CDR1 MNHEY, CDR2 SMNVEV (reference sequence). The CDR3 reads CASSNSLGEFNYGYTF. The CDR3, as DNA: TGTGCCAGCAGTAACTCTTTGGGAGAATTTAACTATGGCTACACCTTC.

This clone came up once. This chain uses TRBV3-1 (or the pseudogene TRBV3-2) with TRBJ2-4; D gene uncertain. Looked up from germline, CDR1 is LGHDT and CDR2 is YNNKEL (reference sequence). This CDR3 has 11 residues. The V and J ends lost 1 base and 15 bases respectively, with 10 bases between them. In DNA, the CDR3 is TGTGCCAGCAGCCAAGGGAACAGCTTGTACTTC. This translates into CASSQGNSLYF.

The chain combines TRBV23-1 with TRBJ1-5; TRBD1 is a possible D gene (6 bases). TRBV23-1 carries the ORF label, with uncertain function. V was pared by 4 bases and J by 4 bases, with 11 bases between. The CDR3 contains 14 residues. The CDR3 loop reads CASSRAGTNQPQHF. The CDR3 nucleotides read TGCGCCAGCAGTCGAGCAGGGACAAATCAGCCCCAGCATTTT.

The CDR3 sequence: CASSEFHSNYGYTF. CDR3 DNA: TGTGCCAGCAGTGAATTCCACAGTAACTATGGCTACACCTTC. The V and J genes are TRBV6-1 and TRBJ1-2; D not resolved. V lost 2 bases and J lost 1, with 8 bases in between. Per the germline V gene, CDR1 is MNHNS and CDR2 is SASEGT. This CDR3 has 14 amino acids.

The rearrangement uses TRBV7-2 and TRBJ2-2; tentative D call: TRBD2 (6 bases). Trimming stripped 1 base from V and 0 bases from J, with 9 bases between. The CDR3 consists of 16 residues. The germline V gene encodes CDR1 SGHTA and CDR2 FQGNSA. This CDR3 is CASSLDGGTNTGELFF. CDR3 coding DNA: TGTGCCAGCAGCTTAGATGGCGGGACGAACACCGGGGAGCTGTTTTTT.

The chain couples TRBV5-1 to TRBJ2-5; TRBD1 is a possible D gene (6 bases). Trimming took off 4 bases at V and 5 bases at J, with 12 bases between the two ends. This CDR3 comprises 13 residues. Looked up from germline, CDR1 is SGHRS and CDR2 is YFSETQ. For the CDR3, the DNA is TGCGCCAGCAGCCCAGGGGCTTGGGAGACCCAGTACTTC. Protein sequence: CASSPGAWETQYF.

The chain is built from TRBV9 and TRBJ1-1; D not certain. CDR3 size: 12 residues. V lost 7 bases to trimming and J lost 0 bases, with 7 bases between them. Germline lookup yields CDR1 SGDLS and CDR2 YYNGEE. CDR3 sequence: CASGTVNTEAFF. CDR3 in DNA: TGTGCCAGCGGAACAGTGAACACTGAAGCTTTCTTT.

This chain's CDR3 is CASSQVGSSYNEQFF. DNA for the CDR3: TGCGCCAGCAGCCAAGTAGGCAGCTCCTACAATGAGCAGTTCTTC. This chain joins TRBV4-1 and TRBJ2-1; no reliable D call. Germline loops: CDR1 MGHRA, CDR2 YSYEKL. Trimming took 1 base from V and 0 from J, leaving 7 bases between them. The CDR3 has 15 residues.